The clone carrying this T cell receptor beta chain appeared many times. For TCRbeta, the library was prepared with unique molecular identifiers. MiXCR was run by TCRdb on the PCR reads, yielding one entry per CDR3 protein. The sample lists around 400,000 distinct CDR3 sequences, approximately 11% occurring once. The source of the sample is a study of T-cell reconstitution after alpha-beta-depleted transplantation in children. Deletions cut 8 bases from V and 5 bases from J, with 18 bases between. The CDR3 has 14 residues. The origin of this receptor is a human donor who donated a stem cell graft to a child with acute myeloid leukemia. The V and J genes are TRBV12-3 or TRBV12-4 and TRBJ2-5; D is ambiguous. Sequences were derived from PBMCs from the stem cell graft donor, sampled from the stem cell graft. Here the CDR3 DNA reads TGTGCCAGCCCCGGGTTGGCGTTCGGGGAGACCCAGTACTTC. It encodes CASPGLAFGETQYF.